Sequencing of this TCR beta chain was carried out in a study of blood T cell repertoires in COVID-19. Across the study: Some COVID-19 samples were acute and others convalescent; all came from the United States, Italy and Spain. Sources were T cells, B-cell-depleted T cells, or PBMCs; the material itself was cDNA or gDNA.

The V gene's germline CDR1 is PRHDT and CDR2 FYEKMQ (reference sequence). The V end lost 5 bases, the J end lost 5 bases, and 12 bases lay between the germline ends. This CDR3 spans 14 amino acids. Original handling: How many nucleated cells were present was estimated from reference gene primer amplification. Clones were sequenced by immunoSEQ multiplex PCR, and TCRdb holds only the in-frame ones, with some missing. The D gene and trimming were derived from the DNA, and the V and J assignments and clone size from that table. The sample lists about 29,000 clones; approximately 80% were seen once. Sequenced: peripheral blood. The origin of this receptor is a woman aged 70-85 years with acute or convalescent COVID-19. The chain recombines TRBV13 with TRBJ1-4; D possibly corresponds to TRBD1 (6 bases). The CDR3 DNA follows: TGTGCCAGCAGCCTTAGGCAGGGGAATGAAAAACTGTTTTTT. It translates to CASSLRQGNEKLFF. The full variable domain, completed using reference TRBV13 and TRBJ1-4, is AAGVIQSPRHLIKEKRETATLKCYPIPRHDTVYWYQQGPGQDPQFLISFYEKMQSDKGSIPDRFSAQQFSDYHSELNMSSLELGDSALYFCASSLRQGNEKLFFGSGTQLSVL.